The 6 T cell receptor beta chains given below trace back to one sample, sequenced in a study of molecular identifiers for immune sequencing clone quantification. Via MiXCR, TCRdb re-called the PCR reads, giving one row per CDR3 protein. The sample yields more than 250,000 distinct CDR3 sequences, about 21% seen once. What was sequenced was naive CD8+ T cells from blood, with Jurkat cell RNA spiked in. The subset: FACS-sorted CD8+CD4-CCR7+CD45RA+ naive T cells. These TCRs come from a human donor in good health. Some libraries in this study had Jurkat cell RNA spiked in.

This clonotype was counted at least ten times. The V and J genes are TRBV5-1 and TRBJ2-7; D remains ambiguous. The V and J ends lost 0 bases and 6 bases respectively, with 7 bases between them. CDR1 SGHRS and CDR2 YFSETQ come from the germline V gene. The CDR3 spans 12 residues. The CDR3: CASSLEGSEQYF. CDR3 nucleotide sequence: TGCGCCAGCAGCTTGGAAGGGTCCGAGCAGTACTTC.

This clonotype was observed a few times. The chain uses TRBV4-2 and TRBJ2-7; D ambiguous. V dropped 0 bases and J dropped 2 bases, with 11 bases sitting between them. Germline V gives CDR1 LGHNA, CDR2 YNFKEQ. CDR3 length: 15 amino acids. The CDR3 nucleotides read TGTGCCAGCAGCCAAGATCGATTGGAAACCTACGAGCAGTACTTC. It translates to CASSQDRLETYEQYF.

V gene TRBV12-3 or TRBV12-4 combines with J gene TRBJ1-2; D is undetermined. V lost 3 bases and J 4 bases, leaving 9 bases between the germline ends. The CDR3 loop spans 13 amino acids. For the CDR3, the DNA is TGTGCCAGCAGTTTGGGTCCGGGCTATGGCTACACCTTC. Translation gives CASSLGPGYGYTF.

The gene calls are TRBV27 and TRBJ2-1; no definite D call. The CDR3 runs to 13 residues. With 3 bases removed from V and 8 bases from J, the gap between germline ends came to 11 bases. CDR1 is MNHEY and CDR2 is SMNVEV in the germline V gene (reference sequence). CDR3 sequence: CASSLLGWDEQFF. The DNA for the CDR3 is TGTGCCAGCAGTTTGTTAGGTTGGGATGAGCAGTTCTTC.

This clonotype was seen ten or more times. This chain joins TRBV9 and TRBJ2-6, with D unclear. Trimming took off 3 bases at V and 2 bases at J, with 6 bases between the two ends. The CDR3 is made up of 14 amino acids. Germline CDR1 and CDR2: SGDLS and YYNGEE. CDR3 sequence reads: CASSGVAGANVLTF. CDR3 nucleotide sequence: TGTGCCAGCAGCGGAGTAGCTGGGGCCAACGTCCTGACTTTC.

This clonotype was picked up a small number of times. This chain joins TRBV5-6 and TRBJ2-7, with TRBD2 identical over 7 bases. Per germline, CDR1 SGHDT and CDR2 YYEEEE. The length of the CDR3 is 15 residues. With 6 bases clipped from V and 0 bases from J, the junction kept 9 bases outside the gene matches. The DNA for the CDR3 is TGTGCCAGCATCCAATCCCGGGACTACTCCTACGAGCAGTACTTC. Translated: CASIQSRDYSYEQYF.